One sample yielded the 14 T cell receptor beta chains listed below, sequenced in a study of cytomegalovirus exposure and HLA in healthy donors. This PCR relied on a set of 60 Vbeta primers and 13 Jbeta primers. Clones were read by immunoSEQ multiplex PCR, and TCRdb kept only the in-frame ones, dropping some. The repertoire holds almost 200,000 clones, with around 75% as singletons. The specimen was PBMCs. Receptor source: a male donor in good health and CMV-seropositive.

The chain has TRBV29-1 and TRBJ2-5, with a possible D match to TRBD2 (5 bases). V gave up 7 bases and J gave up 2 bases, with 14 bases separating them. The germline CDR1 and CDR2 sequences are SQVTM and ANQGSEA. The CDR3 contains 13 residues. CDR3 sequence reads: CSGAHRGQETQYF. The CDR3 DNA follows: TGCAGCGGAGCCCACAGAGGGCAAGAGACCCAGTACTTC.

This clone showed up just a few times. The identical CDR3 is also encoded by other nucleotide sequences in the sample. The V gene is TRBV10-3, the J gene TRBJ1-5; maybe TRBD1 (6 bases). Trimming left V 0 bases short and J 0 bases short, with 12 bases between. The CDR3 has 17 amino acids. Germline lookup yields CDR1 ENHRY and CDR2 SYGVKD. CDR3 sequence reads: CAISESVRTVSNQPQHF. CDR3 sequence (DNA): TGTGCCATCAGTGAGTCCGTTCGGACAGTTAGCAATCAGCCCCAGCATTTT.

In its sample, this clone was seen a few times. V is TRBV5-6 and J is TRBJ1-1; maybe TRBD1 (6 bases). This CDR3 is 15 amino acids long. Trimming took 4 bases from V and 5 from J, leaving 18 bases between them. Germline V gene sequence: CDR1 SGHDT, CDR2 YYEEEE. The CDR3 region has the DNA TGTGCCAGCAGCCCAAGAAGCACAGGGTTTACTGAAGCTTTCTTT. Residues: CASSPRSTGFTEAFF.

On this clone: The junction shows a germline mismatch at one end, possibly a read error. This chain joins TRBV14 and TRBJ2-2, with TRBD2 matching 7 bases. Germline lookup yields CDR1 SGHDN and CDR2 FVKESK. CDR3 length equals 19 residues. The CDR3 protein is CAGSQIIAGVDSRAGELFF. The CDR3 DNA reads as TGTGCCGGCAGCCAAATCATTGCGGGAGTCGACTCGCGGGCCGGGGAGCTGTTTTTT.

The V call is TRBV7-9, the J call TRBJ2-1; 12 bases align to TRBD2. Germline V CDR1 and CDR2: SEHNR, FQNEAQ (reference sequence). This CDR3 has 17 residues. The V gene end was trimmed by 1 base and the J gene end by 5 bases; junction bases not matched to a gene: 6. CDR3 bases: TGTGCCAGCAGCTTAGGTTCCGGACTAGCGGGGAACAATGAGCAGTTCTTC. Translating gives CASSLGSGLAGNNEQFF.

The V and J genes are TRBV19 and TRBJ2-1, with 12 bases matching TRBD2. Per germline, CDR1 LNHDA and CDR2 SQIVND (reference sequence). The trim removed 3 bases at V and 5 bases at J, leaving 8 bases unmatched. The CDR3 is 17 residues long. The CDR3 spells CASSMSASGRANNEQFF. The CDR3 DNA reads TGTGCCAGTAGTATGTCCGCTAGCGGGAGGGCCAACAATGAGCAGTTCTTC.

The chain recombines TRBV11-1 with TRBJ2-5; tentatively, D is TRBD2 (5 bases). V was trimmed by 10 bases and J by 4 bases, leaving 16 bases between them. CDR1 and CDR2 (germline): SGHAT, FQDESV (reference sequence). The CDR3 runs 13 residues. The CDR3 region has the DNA TGTGCCACCTCGCCTCGAGGGATAGAGACCCAGTACTTC. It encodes CATSPRGIETQYF.

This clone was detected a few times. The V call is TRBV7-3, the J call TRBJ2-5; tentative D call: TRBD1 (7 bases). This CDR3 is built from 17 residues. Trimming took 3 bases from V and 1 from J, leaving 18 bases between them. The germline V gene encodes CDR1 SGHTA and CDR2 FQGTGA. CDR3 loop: CASSLRGRGAVQETQYF. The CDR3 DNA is TGTGCCAGCAGCTTGAGGGGCAGGGGGGCAGTCCAAGAGACCCAGTACTTC.

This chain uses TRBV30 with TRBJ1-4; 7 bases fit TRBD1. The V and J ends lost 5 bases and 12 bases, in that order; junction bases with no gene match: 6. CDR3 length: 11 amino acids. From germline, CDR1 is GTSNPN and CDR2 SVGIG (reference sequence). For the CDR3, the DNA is TGTGCCTGGCTTAATACAGGGGAACTGTTTTTT. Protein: CAWLNTGELFF.

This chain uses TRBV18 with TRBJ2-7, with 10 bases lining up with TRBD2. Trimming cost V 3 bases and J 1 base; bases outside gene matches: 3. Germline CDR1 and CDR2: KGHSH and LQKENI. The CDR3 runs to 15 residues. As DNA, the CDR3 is TGTGCCAGCTCACCGACTAGCGGGCAGTCCTACGAGCAGTACTTC. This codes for CASSPTSGQSYEQYF.

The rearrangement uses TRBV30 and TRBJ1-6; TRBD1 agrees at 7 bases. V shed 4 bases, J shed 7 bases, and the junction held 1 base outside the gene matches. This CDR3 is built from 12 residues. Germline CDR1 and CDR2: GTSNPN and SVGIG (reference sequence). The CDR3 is CAWTGGNSPLHF. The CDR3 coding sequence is TGTGCCTGGACAGGGGGGAATTCACCCCTCCACTTT. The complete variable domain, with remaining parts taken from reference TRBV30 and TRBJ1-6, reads SQTIHQWPATLVQPVGSPLSLECTVEGTSNPNLYWYRQAAGRGLQLLFYSVGIGQISSEVPQNLSASRPQDRQFILSSKKLLLSDSGFYLCAWTGGNSPLHFGNGTRLTVT.

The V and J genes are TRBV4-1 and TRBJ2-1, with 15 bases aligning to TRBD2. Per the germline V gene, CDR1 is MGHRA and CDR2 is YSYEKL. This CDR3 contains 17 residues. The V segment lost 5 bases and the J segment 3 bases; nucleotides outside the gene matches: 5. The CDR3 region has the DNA TGCGCCAGCAGCGGGACTAGCGGGGGGTCCTTCTACAATGAGCAGTTCTTC. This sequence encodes CASSGTSGGSFYNEQFF.

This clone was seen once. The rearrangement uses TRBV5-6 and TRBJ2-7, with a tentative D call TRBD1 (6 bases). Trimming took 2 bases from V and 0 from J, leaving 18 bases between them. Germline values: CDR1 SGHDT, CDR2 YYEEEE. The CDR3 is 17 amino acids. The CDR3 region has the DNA TGTGCCAGCAGCTTACCGCTAGGACAGTTAAGCTCCTACGAGCAGTACTTC. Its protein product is CASSLPLGQLSSYEQYF. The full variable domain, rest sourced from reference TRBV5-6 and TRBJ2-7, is DAGVTQSPTHLIKTRGQQVTLRCSPKSGHDTVSWYQQALGQGPQFIFQYYEEEERQRGNFPDRFSGHQFPNYSSELNVNALLLGDSALYLCASSLPLGQLSSYEQYFGPGTRLTVT.

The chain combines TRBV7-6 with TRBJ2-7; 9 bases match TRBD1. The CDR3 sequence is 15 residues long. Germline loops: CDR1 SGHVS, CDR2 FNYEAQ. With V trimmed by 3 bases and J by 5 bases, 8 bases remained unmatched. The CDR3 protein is CASSFTGTGSNEQYF. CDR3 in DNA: TGTGCCAGCAGCTTTACCGGGACAGGGAGTAACGAGCAGTACTTC. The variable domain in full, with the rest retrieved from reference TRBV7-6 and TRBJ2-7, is GAGVSQSPRYKVTKRGQDVALRCDPISGHVSLYWYRQALGQGPEFLTYFNYEAQQDKSGLPNDRFSAERPEGSISTLTIQRTEQRDSAMYRCASSFTGTGSNEQYFGPGTRLTVT.